Each of the 15 T cell receptor beta chains below was sequenced from the same sample in a study of blood T cell repertoires in COVID-19. Assay: immunoSEQ multiplex PCR; the TCRdb copy retains only in-frame clones and omits some. The sample holds roughly 220,000 clones, roughly 76% seen once. Sequencing was carried out using peripheral blood. Every receptor here comes from a woman aged 80 or over with COVID-19, enrolled during active disease.

The J gene is TRBJ1-5, the V gene TRBV11-2, with D uncertain. Trimming stripped 0 bases from V and 5 bases from J, with 5 bases between. CDR1 and CDR2 (germline): SGHAT, FQNNGV. This CDR3 region has 13 residues. CDR3 residues: CASSLDRYQPQHF. The CDR3 region has the DNA TGTGCCAGCAGCTTAGATCGTTATCAGCCCCAGCATTTT.

This chain uses TRBV3-1 (or the pseudogene TRBV3-2) with TRBJ2-7; D may be TRBD2 (6 bases). V dropped 5 bases and J dropped 0 bases, with 11 bases sitting between them. Germline values: CDR1 LGHDT, CDR2 YNNKEL (reference sequence). This CDR3 is 14 amino acids long. The CDR3 loop reads CASSLAESSYEQYF. CDR3 coding DNA: TGTGCCAGCAGCTTAGCGGAAAGCTCCTACGAGCAGTACTTC.

The V call is TRBV5-6, the J call TRBJ1-5; TRBD1 agrees at 8 bases. Germline loops: CDR1 SGHDT, CDR2 YYEEEE. The CDR3 covers 15 residues. V shed 6 bases, J shed 2 bases, and the junction held 7 bases outside the gene matches. The CDR3 is CASTRQGHGNQPQHF. The DNA of the CDR3 is TGTGCCAGCACCAGACAGGGGCATGGCAATCAGCCCCAGCATTTT.

The chain couples TRBV19 to TRBJ2-7; D not certain. CDR3 size: 14 residues. Germline loops: CDR1 LNHDA, CDR2 SQIVND (reference sequence). Trimming pared 6 bases from V and 0 bases from J, leaving 12 bases between. CDR3 nucleotide sequence: TGTGCCAGTAGACCCACGAGTGCCTCCTACGAGCAGTACTTC. Translated, it gives CASRPTSASYEQYF.

The chain is built from TRBV5-4 and TRBJ1-1, with 9 bases identical to TRBD1. V dropped 4 bases and J dropped 4; count of bases not matched to a gene: 2. CDR3 length: 13 residues. Germline CDR1 is SGHNT and CDR2 is YYREEE (reference sequence). CDR3 nucleotides: TGTGCCAGCAGCCAGACAGGGGGCACTGAAGCTTTCTTT. Protein sequence: CASSQTGGTEAFF.

This sequence joins TRBV28 and TRBJ1-4, with a weak D call TRBD1 (5 bases). The V gene lost 7 bases and the J gene lost 6 bases, with 9 bases spanning the gap. Germline V CDR1 and CDR2: MDHEN, SYDVKM. The CDR3 length is 12 residues. The CDR3 coding sequence is TGTGCCAGCATAGGGGCGGATGAAAAACTGTTTTTT. Translation gives CASIGADEKLFF.

CDR3 protein: CASSSGDRVTDTQYF. Written as DNA, the CDR3 is TGTGCCAGCAGCTCCGGGGACAGGGTGACAGATACGCAGTATTTT. The chain joins TRBV7-2 to TRBJ2-3; 9 bases align to TRBD1. J was trimmed by 3 bases and V by 4 bases; bases with no gene match: 5. The CDR3 sequence is 15 residues long. Germline V gene lookup returns CDR1 SGHTA and CDR2 FQGNSA.

This clone has only one observation. The V call is TRBV29-1, the J call TRBJ1-2; 7 bases are shared with TRBD1. Germline CDR1 is SQVTM and CDR2 is ANQGSEA. The CDR3 spans 13 residues. Losses at the gene ends were 4 bases for V and 2 bases for J; bases not matched to a gene: 4. The CDR3 region is CSVVPRGNYGYTF. As DNA, the CDR3 is TGCAGCGTTGTCCCCAGGGGGAACTATGGCTACACCTTC.

The chain has TRBV19 and TRBJ1-1; D is unclear. V dropped 4 bases and J dropped 3 bases, with 9 bases sitting between them. The CDR3 runs to 13 residues. Germline V gene sequence: CDR1 LNHDA, CDR2 SQIVND (reference sequence). The DNA for the CDR3 is TGTGCCAGTAGTACGGCAGGCGACACTGAAGCTTTCTTT. It specifies CASSTAGDTEAFF.

This chain uses TRBV5-1 with TRBJ2-3; tentatively, D is TRBD2 (5 bases). Germline V gene lookup returns CDR1 SGHRS and CDR2 YFSETQ. The length of the CDR3 is 15 residues. Trimming left V 0 bases short and J 1 base short, with 9 bases between. CDR3 bases: TGCGCCAGCAGCTTGGAGGGTAGCGGCACAGATACGCAGTATTTT. As protein: CASSLEGSGTDTQYF.

The chain links TRBV9 to TRBJ2-3, with D possibly being TRBD1 (5 bases). The CDR3 runs 12 residues. Germline CDR1 reads SGDLS; CDR2 reads YYNGEE. The V end lost 0 bases, the J end lost 7 bases, and 6 bases lay between the germline ends. The CDR3 DNA reads TGTGCCAGCAGCGTAGAGGGGCATACGCAGTATTTT. Protein: CASSVEGHTQYF. The complete variable domain, with remaining parts taken from reference TRBV9 and TRBJ2-3, reads DSGVTQTPKHLITATGQRVTLRCSPRSGDLSVYWYQQSLDQGLQFLIQYYNGEERAKGNILERFSAQQFPDLHSELNLSSLELGDSALYFCASSVEGHTQYFGPGTRLTVL.

The V and J genes are TRBV2 and TRBJ2-7, with D maybe TRBD2 (7 bases). V was clipped by 6 bases and J by 1 base, with 13 bases between them. The germline V gene has CDR1 SNHLY and CDR2 FYNNEI. The CDR3 spans 14 residues. CDR3 in DNA: TGTGCCAGCAGGGAGGGGGGGGCTTCCTACGAGCAGTACTTC. This translates into CASREGGASYEQYF.

In this sample, this clone turned up once. This rearrangement joins TRBV7-2 to TRBJ1-4; 10 bases are a match to TRBD1. The germline gives CDR1 SGHTA, CDR2 FQGNSA. V lost 5 bases, J lost 8 bases, and 2 bases stayed unmatched. The CDR3 is 13 residues long. This chain's CDR3 is CASSRDRGEKLFF. CDR3 bases: TGTGCCAGCAGCCGGGACAGGGGCGAAAAACTGTTTTTT.

The rearrangement links TRBV27 to TRBJ2-5; 7 positions match TRBD2. Trimming at V came to 0 bases and at J to 7 bases, leaving 8 bases not matched to a gene. The CDR3 is made up of 15 amino acids. Germline V gene sequence: CDR1 MNHEY, CDR2 SMNVEV (reference sequence). CDR3 region: CASSLSFSGGGTQYF. CDR3 coding DNA: TGTGCCAGCAGTTTATCGTTTTCGGGGGGAGGGACCCAGTACTTC.

Remarks on this clone: Other DNA sequences of this sample code for an identical CDR3. The CDR3 is CASSGQGNSPLHF. The CDR3 DNA reads as TGTGCCAGCAGCGGACAGGGCAATTCACCCCTCCACTTT. The gene calls are TRBV2 and TRBJ1-6, with 8 nucleotides matching TRBD1. The CDR3 has 13 residues. V lost 6 bases, J lost 7 bases, and 2 bases stayed unmatched. The germline CDR1 and CDR2 sequences are SNHLY and FYNNEI. The full variable domain, completed using reference TRBV2 and TRBJ1-6, is EPEVTQTPSHQVTQMGQEVILRCVPISNHLYFYWYRQILGQKVEFLVSFYNNEISEKSEIFDDQFSVERPDGSNFTLKIRSTKLEDSAMYFCASSGQGNSPLHFGNGTRLTVT.